This T cell receptor (beta chain) appears in the sequencing data of a study of beta chain features in type 1 diabetes (dated by TCRdb to the late 2010s). A note on the overall study: No differences in mean age, gender distribution, total cell number or subset yield were found between patients and healthy donors. The study compared TCRB repertoires of sorted circulating CD4+ T cell subsets between recently diagnosed type 1 diabetes patients and matched healthy donors. A total of about 100 million sorted cells were examined across all samples, and RNA yield correlated strongly with the number of cells per subset. Naive and central memory subsets were obtained from all 30 or so donors, but regulatory and stem cell-like memory subsets were isolated from only 8 patients and roughly 8 healthy donors.

Each donor gave one peripheral blood draw, averaging approximately 0.12 L, which was collected into heparinised tubes. A BD FACSAria II was used to sort naive, central memory, regulatory and stem cell-like memory CD4+ T cells with a panel that included CD45RO, CCR7, CD25, CD127, CD95 and CD27. Purity was above 95% for every sorted population. PBMCs were isolated right away by Lymphoprep density gradient centrifugation and were stained directly, without culture. To minimize batch effects, samples were stained and sorted in pairs, one healthy donor with one patient per experiment. This clone appeared many times. Its antigen specificity is not known. No quality values exist for individual bases; no much larger clone is one base distant. The CDR1 and CDR2 encoded by the germline V gene are SGHTA and FQGTGA. Clipping removes 5 bases from V and 7 bases from J, with 13 as the unmatched junction base count. From its cysteine to its phenylalanine, the CDR3 spans 15 amino acids. Just CDR3 DNA is preserved here, 45 bases in frame from base 1.

The High Capacity cDNA Reverse Transcription Kit was used to reverse transcribe all of the isolated RNA, meaning that expressed TCRB transcripts were what got sequenced. Naive, central memory and regulatory T cell samples underwent deep immunoSEQ sequencing, averaging around 3.9 million total reads per sample. Sorted cells were lysed in RLT buffer and RNA was extracted with DNase-treated RNeasy Micro or Mini kits, depending on cell number. Each cell subset was processed separately to prevent cross-contamination, with patient and healthy donor samples processed together. TCRB sequences were amplified from cDNA with the immunoSEQ multiplex PCR, producing 87-bp fragments spanning the CDR3 region. The amplicons were sequenced using the Illumina HiSeq platform. The study's own analysis went as follows. PCR bias was corrected computationally using synthetic template baselines, and reads within Hamming distance 2 were collapsed, with unmergeable singletons discarded. By aligning reads against IMGT, V, D and J genes, CDR3 length, and insertions or deletions at six rearrangement sites were assigned. Within each subset, clonotype counts were normalized to sorted cell number, after which true diversity and Gini coefficients were computed with the tcR R package. The overlap coefficient, calculated on TCRB nucleotide sequences, was used to quantify repertoire sharing. Here the immuneACCESS table is served through TCRdb, limited to in-frame sequences with V and J called. Missing clones are a known gap in these copies; in checked studies unresolved V genes cover under half, and the rest lacks a known reason. The DNA gave D and trimming, while V, J and clone size come from that table. The sample table contains nearly 350,000 clones; only one count was recorded for approximately 8% of them. The ten top clones hold less than 0.45% of the sample.

On the study overall, not on this receptor specifically: At VDJ recombination sites, patients with type 1 diabetes made fewer insertions and deleted more nucleotides, a pattern implying thymic rearrangement abnormalities. A moderate but significant shortening of TCRB CDR3 length was observed in type 1 diabetes patients in all four CD4+ subsets. Only small numbers of individuals were included in the HLA sub-analyses, which left unresolved whether HLA type had any influence on TCRB rearrangement. PCR may preferentially amplify shorter templates, but because patient and control samples were amplified and corrected together, any resulting skew would affect both groups equally. Sequencing cDNA rather than genomic DNA could over-represent highly expressing activated cells, although activation and CD3 levels did not differ between groups. The naive, central memory and regulatory TCRB repertoires appeared to resemble one another more closely among patients than among healthy donors.

This sequence was found in a woman younger than 30 in good health. Sequencing input: central memory CD4+ T cells from blood. The chain is encoded by TRBV7-3 joined to TRBJ2-7, with TRBD2 matching 8 junction bases. The CDR3 in this case is CASSPRGGRFEEQYF. Here is the DNA: TGTGCCAGCAGCCCACGAGGCGGGAGGTTCGAGGAGCAGTACTTC.